This T cell receptor (beta chain) emerged from a study of blood T cell repertoires in COVID-19. Turning to the study itself: In each case, the material was cDNA or gDNA derived from T cells, B-cell-depleted T cells, or PBMCs.

Here immunoSEQ multiplex PCR was the method, and the copy in TCRdb shows in-frame clones only, minus some. The table lists some 180,000 clones, 76% of them singletons, with 8.6% in the top ten. This CDR3 region has 16 residues. The germline CDR1 and CDR2 sequences are SGDLS and YYNGEE. The V segment lost 2 bases and the J segment 5 bases; nucleotides outside the gene matches: 11. The receptor was derived from a woman in her fifties or sixties with active or convalescent COVID-19. The rearrangement joins TRBV9 to TRBJ2-5; 8 bases agree with TRBD2. The sequencing input was peripheral blood. The CDR3 nucleotides are TGTGCCAGCAGCGTCCTCGGGACTAGTGTCAGGGAGACCCAGTACTTC. This sequence encodes CASSVLGTSVRETQYF.